The 7 T cell receptor beta chains listed next were all sequenced from one sample in a study of regulatory T cells in long-lasting Graves disease. Time point meaning: newly diagnosed GD, antithyroid drugs for less than 3 months. Researchers made the TCR library from RNA that was extracted from PBMCs. Library construction for TCR beta used iRepertoire HTBI primers and Arm-PCR of CDR3 regions. TCRdb analysed the multiplex PCR reads with MiXCR anew, one entry per CDR3 protein. There are about 380,000 distinct CDR3 sequences in the sample; 15% to 17% occur only once, and roughly 20% lies in the top ten. The sample in question was peripheral blood mononuclear cells (PBMCs), obtained at new diagnosis, from a patient treated with antithyroid drugs. These receptor sequences come from a female donor with Graves disease.

This sequence joins TRBV7-3 and TRBJ1-5; TRBD1 matches 7 bases. Germline V gene data show CDR1 as SGHTA and CDR2 as FQGTGA. With 1 base clipped from V and 5 bases from J, the junction kept 2 bases outside the gene matches. CDR3 length equals 14 residues. CDR3 sequence (DNA): TGTGCCAGCAGCTTAATCACAGGGGATCAGCCCCAGCATTTT. The encoded protein is CASSLITGDQPQHF.

This clonotype was detected many times. The gene calls are TRBV4-1 and TRBJ1-2; possibly TRBD1 for D (5 bases). The CDR3 is 16 residues long. Germline values: CDR1 MGHRA, CDR2 YSYEKL. Trimming shortened V by 1 base and J by 2 bases, and 14 bases separated the two germline ends. CDR3 loop: CASSQVVGVGNYGYTF. The CDR3 coding sequence is TGCGCCAGCAGCCAAGTTGTGGGGGTCGGAAACTATGGCTACACCTTC.

Notes on this clonotype: A clone one base away is much larger, so this may be a read error. The CDR3 loop is CACTGGVLQPQHF. DNA of the CDR3: TGTGCCTGCACAGGGGGCGTTCTTCAGCCCCAGCATTTT. V usage is TRBV7-2 and J usage is TRBJ1-5; TRBD1 matches at 9 bases. CDR3 length equals 13 residues. Looked up from germline, CDR1 is SGHTA and CDR2 is FQGNSA. V shed 11 bases, J shed 6 bases, and the junction held 8 bases outside the gene matches. The variable domain in full, completed from reference TRBV7-2 and TRBJ1-5, reads GAGVSQSPSNKVTEKGKDVELRCDPISGHTALYWYRQSLGQGLEFLIYFQGNSAPDKSGLPSDRFSAERTGGSVSTLTIQRTQQEDSAVYLCACTGGVLQPQHFGDGTRLSIL.

This clonotype was counted ten times or more. The chain carries TRBV27 and TRBJ1-2; D gene uncertain. CDR1 is MNHEY, CDR2 SMNVEV, per germline (reference sequence). The ends were cut back, 6 bases at V and 3 bases at J, with 17 bases in the middle. The CDR3 is 15 residues long. The DNA of the CDR3 is TGTGCCAGCAGCCACACCCCGGATTCATACTATGGCTACACCTTC. This translates into CASSHTPDSYYGYTF.

The CDR3 loop reads CASSPESGTDTQYF. CDR3 DNA sequence: TGTGCCAGCAGCCCCGAGAGTGGCACAGATACGCAGTATTTT. The rearrangement uses TRBV6-2 or TRBV6-3 and TRBJ2-3; D remains ambiguous. CDR3 size: 14 residues. From germline, CDR1 is MNHEY and CDR2 SVGEGT. V was cut by 6 bases and J by 1 base, with 11 bases left in between.

This clonotype showed up many times. The chain combines TRBV7-2 with TRBJ2-3; no firm D call. Germline V gene sequence: CDR1 SGHTA, CDR2 FQGNSA. Trimming removed 7 bases at V and 2 bases at J, with 16 bases between. The CDR3 length is 15 residues. CDR3 coding DNA: TGTGCCAGCATCCTGCCAGGACCGGTCACAGATACGCAGTATTTT. As protein: CASILPGPVTDTQYF.

The rearrangement joins TRBV14 to TRBJ1-1; D ambiguous. The CDR3 loop spans 12 amino acids. Trimming pared 2 bases from V and 12 bases from J, leaving 13 bases between. Germline V gene sequence: CDR1 SGHDN, CDR2 FVKESK. CDR3 loop: CASSQLTSRSFF. CDR3 nucleotides: TGTGCCAGCAGCCAATTGACGTCGAGATCTTTCTTT.